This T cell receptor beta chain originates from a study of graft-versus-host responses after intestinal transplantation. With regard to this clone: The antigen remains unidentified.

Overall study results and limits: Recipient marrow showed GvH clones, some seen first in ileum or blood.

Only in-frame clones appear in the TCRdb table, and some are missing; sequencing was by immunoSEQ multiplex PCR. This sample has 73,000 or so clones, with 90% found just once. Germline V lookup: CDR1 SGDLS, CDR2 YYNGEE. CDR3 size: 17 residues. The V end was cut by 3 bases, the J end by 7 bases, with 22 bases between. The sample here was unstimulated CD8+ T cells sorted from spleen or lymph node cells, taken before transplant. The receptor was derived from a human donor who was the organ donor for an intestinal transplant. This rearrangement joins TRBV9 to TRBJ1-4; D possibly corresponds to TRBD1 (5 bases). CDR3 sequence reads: CASSENKKQADGEKLFF. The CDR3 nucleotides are TGTGCCAGCAGCGAGAATAAAAAACAGGCGGACGGTGAAAAACTGTTTTTT. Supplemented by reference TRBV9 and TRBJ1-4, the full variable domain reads DSGVTQTPKHLITATGQRVTLRCSPRSGDLSVYWYQQSLDQGLQFLIQYYNGEERAKGNILERFSAQQFPDLHSELNLSSLELGDSALYFCASSENKKQADGEKLFFGSGTQLSVL.